The next 4 T cell receptor beta chains were all read from a single sample in a study of glioma-infiltrating T cells. The iRepertoire nested amplicon-rescue multiplex PCR amplified TCR alpha and beta CDR3s from RNA. Each CDR3 protein is one row after TCRdb ran MiXCR on the multiplex PCR reads. Of 150,000 to 200,000 distinct CDR3 sequences listed, over 40% were seen once; the top ten hold around 5%. Sequencing was done on a sample of glioma tissue, nonneoplastic brain tissue, or PBMCs (not recorded which). The receptor source for this set is a human donor with low-grade glioma or glioblastoma, undergoing nonglioma brain surgery, or in good health (not recorded which).

The genes are TRBV13 and TRBJ2-1, with 9 nucleotides matching TRBD1. Germline V gene lookup returns CDR1 PRHDT and CDR2 FYEKMQ (reference sequence). The CDR3 extends over 14 amino acids. Trimming at V came to 5 bases and at J to 8 bases, leaving 7 bases not matched to a gene. The CDR3 DNA is TGTGCCAGCAGCCCGGACAGGGGTATGGATGAGCAGTTCTTC. Translated: CASSPDRGMDEQFF.

This clonotype was detected ten times or more. The chain links TRBV28 to TRBJ2-1, with 9 bases matching TRBD2. The CDR3 spans 12 residues. Looked up from germline, CDR1 is MDHEN and CDR2 is SYDVKM. The V gene end was trimmed by 6 bases and the J gene end by 10 bases; junction bases not matched to a gene: 4. The CDR3 DNA is TGTGCCAGCAGGGGAGGACTAGCGGAGCAGTTCTTC. It translates to CASRGGLAEQFF.

Comments on this clonotype: This could be a read error, since a much larger clone is one nucleotide away. The genes are TRBV5-1 and TRBJ1-1; a weak D match, TRBD1 (5 bases). Germline values: CDR1 SGHRS, CDR2 YFSETQ. V was pared by 0 bases and J by 11 bases, with 14 bases between. The CDR3 covers 13 residues. The CDR3 is CASSLEVGLGAFF. The CDR3 nucleotides read TGCGCCAGCAGCTTGGAAGTGGGACTAGGGGCTTTCTTT.

In regard to this clonotype: Since a much larger clone is just one base distant, this may be a read error. This chain connects TRBV18 to TRBJ1-1; D is ambiguous. This CDR3 is built from 13 residues. Looked up from germline, CDR1 is KGHSH and CDR2 is LQKENI. CDR3 region: CASSPVGNTEDFF. Written as DNA, the CDR3 is TGTGCCAGCTCACCGGTAGGGAACACTGAAGATTTCTTT.